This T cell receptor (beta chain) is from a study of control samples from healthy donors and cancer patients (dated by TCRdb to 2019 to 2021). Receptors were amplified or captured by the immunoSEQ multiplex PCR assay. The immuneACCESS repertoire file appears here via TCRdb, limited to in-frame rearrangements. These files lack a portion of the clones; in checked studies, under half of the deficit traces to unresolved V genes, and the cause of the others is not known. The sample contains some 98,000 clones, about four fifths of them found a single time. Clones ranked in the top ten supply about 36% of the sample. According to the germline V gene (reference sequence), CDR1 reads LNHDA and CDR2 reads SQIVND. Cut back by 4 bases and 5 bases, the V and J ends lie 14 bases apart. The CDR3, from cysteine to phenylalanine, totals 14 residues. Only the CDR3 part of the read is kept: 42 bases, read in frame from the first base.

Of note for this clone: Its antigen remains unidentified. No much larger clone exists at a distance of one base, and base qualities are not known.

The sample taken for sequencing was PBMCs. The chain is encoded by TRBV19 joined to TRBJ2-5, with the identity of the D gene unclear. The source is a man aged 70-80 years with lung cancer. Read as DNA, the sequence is TGTGCCAGTAGTAGGAAGAGCGTTTCGGAGACCCAGTACTTC. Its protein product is CASSRKSVSETQYF.